A single T cell receptor (beta chain) is shown here with its context. This clonotype appeared a single time. Which antigen it targets is not known. Base qualities are not recorded, but no much larger clone differs from it by a single base. Receptor libraries were prepared by PCR. This sample was sequenced with an Illumina HiSeq 2500. To reduce PCR and sequencing biases, unique molecular identifiers were incorporated into the TCR beta cDNA libraries. Approximately 500,000 cDNA molecules were obtained for every 1 to 10 million input T cells, so each molecule roughly corresponded to one T cell. The patient libraries were prepared and sequenced with the same protocol used for the earlier healthy control dataset. Within a given batch, samples were prepared together, multiplexed and sequenced on the same HiSeq lane. From the authors' description of their analysis: Raw barcoded reads were processed with MIGEC, and single-read molecular identifier groups were discarded before consensus assembly and CDR3 extraction. VDJtools was used for post-analysis of the clonotype tables, and diversity was normalized by down-sampling every dataset to the size of the smallest sample. Repertoire overlap clustering matched CDR3 amino acid but not nucleotide sequences to correct batch-related cross-sample contamination. The public reads were run again by TCRdb, first through fastp at Q25 and then through MiXCR, and only productive beta chains were kept. Rows are unified per CDR3 protein, each entry keeping the most common DNA and genes. TCRdb's processing, not the study's, gives the V and J calls here. A total of hundreds of thousands of distinct CDR3 sequences appear in this sample, less than 40% of them only once. Together, the top ten hold roughly an eighth of the sample.

This entry comes from a study of post-analysis software for immune sequencing data (dated by TCRdb to about 2015). Regarding the research as a whole: Relapsing-remitting, secondary progressive and progressive-relapsing multiple sclerosis were recorded as disease courses, and subtype annotation was lacking for some patients. The multiple sclerosis patient repertoires were compared with more than 10 previously published healthy control repertoires from donors aged about 6 to 26 years. A subset of samples was prepared in parallel using single-end sample barcoding, then pooled and co-amplified after Illumina adapter ligation.

TCR beta repertoires were profiled from peripheral blood of some 13 young patients with multiple sclerosis to demonstrate the VDJtools post-analysis software. The multiple sclerosis patients were children and adolescents between about 6 and 16 years of age. On the study overall, not on this receptor specifically: When samples were clustered directly using the F measure, samples prepared in the same batch co-clustered strongly, which prompted a batch-effect correction. Patients showed significantly higher frequencies than controls for several TRBV segments, among them TRBV5-6, TRBV5-1 and TRBV20-1. The multiple sclerosis patient group was slightly younger than the control group. Normalized Chao1 diversity was significantly lower in multiple sclerosis patients than controls, suggesting substantial peripheral T-cell clonal expansion.

From a lookup of the germline V gene, CDR1 and CDR2 are SGHTA and FQGTGA. Trimming removed 0 bases from V and 7 bases from J, leaving 12 bases between the germline ends. The CDR3 starts with the cysteine, ends with the phenylalanine, and has 15 residues. Left in the record is the CDR3 DNA by itself, 45 bases read in frame from the first base. This TCR was sampled from a girl aged 5-17 years with multiple sclerosis. The sample comprised blood. In this chain, TRBV7-3 is recombined with TRBJ2-2; the D segment could be TRBD1, given 6 matching bases. This receptor has the CDR3 CASSLTQGMGGELFF. The DNA reads as follows: TGTGCCAGCAGCTTAACGCAGGGGATGGGCGGGGAGCTGTTTTTT.